What follows are 12 T cell receptor beta chains derived from one specimen sequenced in a study of blood T cell repertoires in COVID-19. Some clones are missing from TCRdb's copy, which holds only in-frame ones; the method was immunoSEQ multiplex PCR. The sample has 190,000 or so clones; 75% to 85% are singletons. Material for sequencing was PBMCs or T cells enriched from blood (not recorded which). All receptors come from a man aged 35-49 years who had recovered from COVID-19.

About this clone itself: Other DNA sequences from this sample encode an identical CDR3 as well. The chain couples TRBV4-1 to TRBJ1-1, with 9 positions matching TRBD1. This CDR3 has 14 amino acids. With 4 bases clipped from V and 4 bases from J, the junction kept 4 bases outside the gene matches. Germline values: CDR1 MGHRA, CDR2 YSYEKL. The CDR3 region has the DNA TGCGCCAGCAGCCCGGGACAGGGCAGCACTGAAGCTTTCTTT. Translated: CASSPGQGSTEAFF.

This clone has a handful of counts. V and J are TRBV18 and TRBJ1-1, with 7 nucleotides matching TRBD1. The V gene end was trimmed by 5 bases and the J gene end by 5 bases; junction bases not matched to a gene: 11. The CDR3 consists of 15 residues. Per germline, CDR1 KGHSH and CDR2 LQKENI. CDR3 sequence: CASSTSQGSSTEAFF. Written as DNA, the CDR3 is TGTGCCAGCTCAACGTCACAGGGGAGTTCGACTGAAGCTTTCTTT.

In this sample, this clone turned up a few times. The J gene is TRBJ1-3, the V gene TRBV6-5; D is unresolved. Germline V gene sequence: CDR1 MNHEY, CDR2 SVGAGI. V shed 7 bases and J shed 3 bases, with 7 bases lying between them. There are 12 residues in the CDR3. Here the CDR3 DNA reads TGTGCCAGCATCTCGGGTGGAAACACCATATATTTT. Translating it yields CASISGGNTIYF.

In nucleotides, the CDR3 is TGCGCCAGCAGCCCCGGTCAGACCCAGTACTTC. As protein: CASSPGQTQYF. The V call is TRBV5-1, the J call TRBJ2-5; D gene unclear. The CDR3 runs to 11 residues. Germline values: CDR1 SGHRS, CDR2 YFSETQ. Trimming took off 4 bases at V and 6 bases at J, with 7 bases between the two ends.

The chain has TRBV5-1 and TRBJ2-1, with D perhaps TRBD2 (5 bases). The CDR3 runs 14 residues. V dropped 2 bases and J dropped 1 base, with 7 bases sitting between them. The germline CDR1 and CDR2 sequences are SGHRS and YFSETQ. CDR3 sequence: CASSFGVSYNEQFF. Here the CDR3 DNA reads TGCGCCAGCAGCTTCGGGGTTTCCTACAATGAGCAGTTCTTC.

The gene calls are TRBV10-3 and TRBJ2-1, with 8 nucleotides matching TRBD2. Per the germline V gene, CDR1 is ENHRY and CDR2 is SYGVKD. CDR3 length: 16 residues. The ends lost 3 bases at V and 7 bases at J; junction bases unmatched: 11. The CDR3 here is CAISEWTGGLRNEQFF. CDR3 nucleotides: TGTGCCATCAGTGAATGGACGGGAGGGCTTAGGAATGAGCAGTTCTTC.

Only one count was recorded for this clone. The chain employs TRBV6-5 and TRBJ1-6; 8 nucleotides agree with TRBD1. The CDR3 extends over 15 amino acids. Trimming at V came to 6 bases and at J to 6 bases, leaving 7 bases not matched to a gene. Germline CDR1 is MNHEY and CDR2 is SVGAGI. The CDR3 sequence: CASRDLRGRNSPLHF. Written as DNA, the CDR3 is TGTGCCAGCAGGGACCTCAGGGGGCGTAATTCACCCCTCCACTTT.

The chain is built from TRBV4-1 and TRBJ2-7, with D tentatively TRBD2 (5 bases). CDR3 size: 16 residues. The V end was cut by 1 base, the J end by 6 bases, with 19 bases between. CDR1 is MGHRA, CDR2 YSYEKL, per germline. The CDR3 is CASSQGVTNPYVEQYF. The CDR3 DNA sequence: TGCGCCAGCAGCCAAGGCGTGACTAATCCATACGTCGAGCAGTACTTC.

For this clone: Other DNA sequences in the same sample also yield this CDR3. The V gene is TRBV19, the J gene TRBJ1-5; D remains ambiguous. Germline CDR1 and CDR2: LNHDA and SQIVND (reference sequence). The CDR3 runs to 13 residues. Deletions cut 2 bases from V and 5 bases from J, with 7 bases between. CDR3 loop: CASSINRDQPQHF. Here the CDR3 DNA reads TGTGCCAGTAGTATAAACAGAGATCAGCCCCAGCATTTT.

Here the CDR3 DNA reads TGTGCCAGCTCACCACGAGGAGGGAACCTGCTTAATGAAAAACTGTTTTTT. It encodes CASSPRGGNLLNEKLFF. The V call is TRBV18, the J call TRBJ1-4, with D unresolved. This CDR3 comprises 17 residues. Germline V lookup: CDR1 KGHSH, CDR2 LQKENI. V lost 1 base, J lost 4 bases, and 16 bases lay in between. The variable domain in full, with the rest retrieved from reference TRBV18 and TRBJ1-4, is NAGVMQNPRHLVRRRGQEARLRCSPMKGHSHVYWYRQLPEEGLKFMVYLQKENIIDESGMPKERFSAEFPKEGPSILRIQQVVRGDSAAYFCASSPRGGNLLNEKLFFGSGTQLSVL.

This chain joins TRBV7-2 and TRBJ2-4; 9 bases align to TRBD1. Germline CDR1 SGHTA, CDR2 FQGNSA. The V segment lost 5 bases and the J segment 5 bases; nucleotides outside the gene matches: 4. The CDR3 totals 14 residues. CDR3 nucleotides: TGTGCCAGCAGCCGGACAGGGGAGCAAAACATTCAGTACTTC. Its translation: CASSRTGEQNIQYF.

V gene TRBV4-1 combines with J gene TRBJ2-1; the match to TRBD2 covers 9 bases. The CDR3 has 18 residues. V was clipped by 1 base and J by 5 bases; unmatched bases: 12. Germline CDR1 reads MGHRA; CDR2 reads YSYEKL. CDR3 sequence reads: CASSQVTLFSGRDNEQFF. The CDR3 region has the DNA TGCGCCAGCAGCCAAGTTACCCTTTTTAGCGGGAGAGACAATGAGCAGTTCTTC.